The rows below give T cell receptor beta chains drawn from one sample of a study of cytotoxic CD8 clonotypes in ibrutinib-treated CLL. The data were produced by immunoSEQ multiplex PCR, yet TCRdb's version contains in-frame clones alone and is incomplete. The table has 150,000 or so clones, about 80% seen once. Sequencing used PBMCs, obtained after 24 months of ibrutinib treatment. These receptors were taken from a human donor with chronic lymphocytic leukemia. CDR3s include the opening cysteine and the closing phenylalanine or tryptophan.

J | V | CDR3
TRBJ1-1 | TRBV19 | CASSSRALGTEAFF
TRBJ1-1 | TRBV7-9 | CASSLAAATSEAFF
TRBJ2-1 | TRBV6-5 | CASSYSVGNEQFF
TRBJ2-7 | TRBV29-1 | CSADRELRDDEQYF
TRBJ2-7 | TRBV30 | CAWKRGGTGHYEQYF
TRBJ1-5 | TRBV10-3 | CAISATGRQPQHF
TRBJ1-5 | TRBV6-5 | CASRKSGTSNQPQHF
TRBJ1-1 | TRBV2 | CATRTGLATEAFF
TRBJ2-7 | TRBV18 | CASSPGRTYEQYF
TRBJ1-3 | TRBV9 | CASSVAGSSGNTIYF
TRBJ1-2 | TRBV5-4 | CASSGAHGYTF
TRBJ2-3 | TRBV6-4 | CASSDSSGASTDTQYF
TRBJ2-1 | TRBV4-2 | CASSRGGQNNEQFF
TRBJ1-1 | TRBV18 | CASSPPHGGGNTEAFF
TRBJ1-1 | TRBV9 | CASSVRHQNTEAFF
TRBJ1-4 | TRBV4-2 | CASSQDPGRRLFF
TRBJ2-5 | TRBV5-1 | CASSAGLQETQYF
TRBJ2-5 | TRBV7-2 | CASSLSRGQGQETQYF
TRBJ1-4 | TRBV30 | CAWSVSSVNEKLFF
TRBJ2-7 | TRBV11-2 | CASSRHLRDEQYF
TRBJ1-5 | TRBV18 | CASSPGGNQPQHF
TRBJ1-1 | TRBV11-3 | CASSLLRDTEAFF
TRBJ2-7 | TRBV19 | CASSIGRQGFRDEQYF
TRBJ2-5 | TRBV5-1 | CASRRGNQETQYF
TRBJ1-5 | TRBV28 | CASSPFPQPQHF
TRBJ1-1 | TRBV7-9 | CASSLRFTEAFF